This T cell receptor (beta chain) came from a study of spatial heterogeneity in lung cancer. The CDR3 is made up of 15 amino acids. Germline loops: CDR1 ENHRY, CDR2 SYGVKD. J lost 7 bases, V lost 4 bases, and 6 bases had no gene match. This clonotype came up a few times. TCRdb reprocessed the 5' RACE reads with MiXCR, giving one entry per CDR3 protein. Altogether roughly 70,000 distinct CDR3 sequences are present, 8% to 9.5% being singletons, with the ten largest covering 1.5% to 2%. The sample's time point: blood at routine non-recurrence follow-up after resection. This clonotype originated in a female donor with early-stage non-small cell lung cancer. The sequences come from PBMCs, collected at follow-up. J is TRBJ2-2 and V is TRBV10-3; 10 bases agree with TRBD2. The CDR3 protein is CAISVPASGGGELFF. CDR3 DNA: TGTGCCATCAGTGTGCCCGCTAGCGGGGGCGGGGAGCTGTTTTTT.